The 13 T cell receptor beta chains below come from one sample, sequenced in a study of blood T cell repertoires in COVID-19. Clones were read by immunoSEQ multiplex PCR, and TCRdb kept only the in-frame ones, dropping some. The sample shows roughly 26,000 clones, about 86% of them seen only once. The material sequenced was peripheral blood. The receptors originated from an older man with acute or convalescent COVID-19.

The chain employs TRBV6-5 and TRBJ2-1; 8 positions match TRBD2. CDR1 is MNHEY and CDR2 is SVGAGI in the germline V gene. The CDR3 runs 13 residues. Trimming removed 2 bases from V and 10 bases from J; junction bases left unmatched: 4. CDR3 amino acids: CASSYGASGEQFF. DNA of the CDR3: TGTGCCAGCAGTTACGGGGCTAGCGGGGAGCAGTTCTTC.

V is TRBV27 and J is TRBJ2-1; no definite D call. The germline V gene encodes CDR1 MNHEY and CDR2 SMNVEV (reference sequence). CDR3 length equals 12 residues. V lost 4 bases to trimming and J lost 5 bases, with 6 bases between them. CDR3 sequence: CASSYLDNEQFF. CDR3 bases: TGTGCCAGCAGTTATTTAGACAATGAGCAGTTCTTC.

The sample holds one count of this clone. The J gene is TRBJ2-1, the V gene TRBV24-1; D possibly corresponds to TRBD2 (5 bases). V was cut by 9 bases and J by 8 bases, with 10 bases left in between. From germline, CDR1 is KGHDR and CDR2 SFDVKD. The CDR3 consists of 11 residues. CDR3 sequence: CATSLGDEQFF. CDR3 bases: TGTGCCACCTCTCTCGGGGATGAGCAGTTCTTC.

V and J are TRBV4-1 and TRBJ2-5; 15 bases map to TRBD2. The CDR3 runs 18 residues. Germline values: CDR1 MGHRA, CDR2 YSYEKL. The V segment lost 1 base and the J segment 5 bases; nucleotides outside the gene matches: 8. The chain's CDR3 is CASSQVPGLAGGRETQYF. The DNA of the CDR3 is TGCGCCAGCAGCCAAGTCCCGGGACTAGCGGGAGGTCGGGAGACCCAGTACTTC.

The genes are TRBV10-3 and TRBJ2-3, with D possibly being TRBD1 (6 bases). The CDR3 loop spans 14 amino acids. V was shortened by 5 bases and J by 2 bases, with 11 bases between the two germline ends. The V gene's germline CDR1 is ENHRY and CDR2 SYGVKD. CDR3 residues: CAISRTEVTDTQYF. CDR3 DNA sequence: TGTGCCATCAGTAGGACAGAAGTCACAGATACGCAGTATTTT.

The J gene is TRBJ1-6, the V gene TRBV5-1, with 7 bases lining up with TRBD1. CDR3 length: 15 residues. Per the germline V gene, CDR1 is SGHRS and CDR2 is YFSETQ. V lost 4 bases, J lost 2 bases, and 3 bases stayed unmatched. The CDR3 DNA is TGCGCCAGCAGCGTAGGACAGGCCTATAATTCACCCCTCCACTTT. As protein: CASSVGQAYNSPLHF.

This clone was observed once. At one of its ends the junction is not consistent with the germline gene, which may arise from a read error. The chain is built from TRBV12-5 and TRBJ1-1; tentative D call: TRBD1 (6 bases). This CDR3 spans 12 amino acids. CDR1 is LGHNT and CDR2 is FRNRAP in the germline V gene. In nucleotides, the CDR3 is TGTGCTAGTGGTTCTAGGGACACCGAAGCTTTCTTT. Residues: CASGSRDTEAFF.

The chain links TRBV18 to TRBJ2-1, with 9 bases identical to TRBD1. Germline values: CDR1 KGHSH, CDR2 LQKENI. This CDR3 is built from 15 residues. V lost 8 bases to trimming and J lost 2 bases; unmatched junction nucleotides: 7. The CDR3 DNA reads TGTGCCAGCGCACAGGGGGCTACAACCTACAATGAGCAGTTCTTC. Translation gives CASAQGATTYNEQFF.

The V and J genes are TRBV5-1 and TRBJ2-5, with D maybe TRBD1 (6 bases). The length of the CDR3 is 15 residues. Germline lookup yields CDR1 SGHRS and CDR2 YFSETQ. The ends were cut back, 4 bases at V and 5 bases at J, with 18 bases in the middle. The CDR3 nucleotides are TGCGCCAGCAGCCTGGCCCTAGATCAGGGGGAGACCCAGTACTTC. Protein sequence: CASSLALDQGETQYF.

The chain has TRBV7-2 and TRBJ1-1; D is uncertain. The CDR3 consists of 13 residues. V was cut by 3 bases and J by 3 bases, with 8 bases left in between. Per germline, CDR1 SGHTA and CDR2 FQGNSA. The CDR3 sequence is CASSFGEDTEAFF. In nucleotides, the CDR3 is TGTGCCAGCAGCTTCGGGGAGGACACTGAAGCTTTCTTT.

The chain couples TRBV27 to TRBJ1-1, with a tentative D call TRBD1 (5 bases). CDR1 MNHEY and CDR2 SMNVEV come from the germline V gene (reference sequence). The ends were cut back, 0 bases at V and 0 bases at J, with 8 bases in the middle. There are 15 residues in the CDR3. The CDR3 sequence is CASSLSETVNTEAFF. CDR3 coding DNA: TGTGCCAGCAGTTTATCCGAGACAGTGAACACTGAAGCTTTCTTT.

The CDR3 DNA reads as TGTGCCAGCAGGCCGGGGGGGGGCGCTGAAGCTTTCTTT. This gives the protein CASRPGGGAEAFF. The genes are TRBV28 and TRBJ1-1; a weak D match, TRBD1 (6 bases). Germline V gene lookup returns CDR1 MDHEN and CDR2 SYDVKM. This CDR3 is built from 13 residues. The V gene lost 6 bases and the J gene lost 6 bases, with 14 bases spanning the gap.

The V and J genes are TRBV18 and TRBJ2-5; 9 nucleotides match TRBD2. The germline V gene encodes CDR1 KGHSH and CDR2 LQKENI. The CDR3 is made up of 14 amino acids. Unmatched junction bases numbered 5, after V lost 4 bases and J lost 5 bases. The CDR3 reads CASSRGLAQETQYF. The DNA for the CDR3 is TGTGCCAGCTCACGCGGACTAGCGCAGGAGACCCAGTACTTC.